This TCR beta chain was sequenced in a study of identical twins. From the 5' RACE reads, TCRdb called clonotypes with MiXCR, one entry per CDR3 protein. The sample has 200,000 to 250,000 distinct CDR3 sequences, 12% seen once. Notes on this clonotype: Antigen: not known.

General observations from the study: The study drew conclusions from cross-sectional statistical analysis, not from following the same donors. Less excess twin sharing appeared in beta out-of-frame sequences.

These data also featured in a second study, about yellow fever vaccine responses in identical twins. That study reports: Twins reportedly showed a vaccine T cell response that seemed partly convergent and partly personalized.

This sequence originates from a woman under 30 in good health. The sample taken for sequencing was memory (CD45RO+) T cells sorted from blood.

CDR3 region: CATSRAGTNTEAFF. DNA of the CDR3: TGTGCCACCAGCAGAGCGGGGACGAACACTGAAGCTTTCTTT. The J gene is TRBJ1-1, the V gene TRBV15; D perhaps matches TRBD1 (5 bases). Germline loops: CDR1 LNHNV, CDR2 YYDKDF (reference sequence). V lost 1 base and J 1 base, leaving 7 bases between the germline ends. The CDR3 runs to 14 residues.